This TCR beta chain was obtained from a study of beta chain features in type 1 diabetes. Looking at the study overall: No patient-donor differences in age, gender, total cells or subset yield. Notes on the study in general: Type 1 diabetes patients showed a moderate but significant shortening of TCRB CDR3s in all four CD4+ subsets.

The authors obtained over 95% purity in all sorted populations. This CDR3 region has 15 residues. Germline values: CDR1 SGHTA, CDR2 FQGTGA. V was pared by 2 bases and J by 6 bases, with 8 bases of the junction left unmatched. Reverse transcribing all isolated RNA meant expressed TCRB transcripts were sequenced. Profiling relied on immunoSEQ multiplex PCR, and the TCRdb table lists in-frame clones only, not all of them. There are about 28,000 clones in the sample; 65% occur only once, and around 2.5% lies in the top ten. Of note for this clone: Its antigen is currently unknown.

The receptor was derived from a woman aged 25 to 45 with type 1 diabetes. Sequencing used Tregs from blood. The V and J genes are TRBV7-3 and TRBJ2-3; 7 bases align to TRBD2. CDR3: CASSLQAGEADTQYF. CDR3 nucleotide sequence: TGTGCCAGCAGCTTACAGGCGGGAGAAGCCGATACGCAGTATTTT. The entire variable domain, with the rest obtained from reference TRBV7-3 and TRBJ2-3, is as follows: GAGVSQTPSNKVTEKGKYVELRCDPISGHTALYWYRQSLGQGPEFLIYFQGTGAADDSGLPNDRFFAVRPEGSVSTLKIQRTERGDSAVYLCASSLQAGEADTQYFGPGTRLTVL.